A selection of T cell receptor beta chains follows, all from one sample in a study of vaccination and CD4 T cells after COVID-19. TCRdb re-derived calls from the PCR reads in MiXCR, one entry per CDR3 protein. Of roughly 13,000 distinct CDR3 sequences in the sample, roughly 60% were seen once. No cognate antigen is known for these TCRs. What was sequenced was CD4+ T cells from blood, cultured in vitro. These receptors originate from a human donor who had recovered from COVID-19. The CDR3 runs from the conserved cysteine through the conserved F or W. Each record gives: CDR3 length, J gene, D gene, clone size, V gene, CDR3 protein, CDR3 DNA. D genes are given only for firm matches. Only some rows state a clone size, as once, few, many or a class for expanded clones.

>16|TRBJ2-7|NA|NA|TRBV2
CASRLLALANSYEQYF
TGTGCCAGCAGACTCCTGGCCCTAGCTAACTCCTACGAGCAGTACTTC
>14|TRBJ2-7|TRBD2|NA|TRBV2
CASRTGTSGYEQYF
TGTGCCAGCAGGACAGGGACTAGCGGCTACGAGCAGTACTTC
>14|TRBJ2-7|NA|NA|TRBV7-8
CASSARRVTNEQYF
TGTGCCAGCAGCGCCCGACGTGTTACTAACGAGCAGTACTTC
>16|TRBJ1-6|TRBD1|medium-sized|TRBV6-1
CASSESIGQGNSPLHF
TGTGCCAGCAGTGAATCCATTGGACAGGGGAATTCACCCCTCCACTTT
>14|TRBJ2-5|TRBD2|few|TRBV30
CAWSAGLAGETQYF
TGTGCCTGGAGTGCAGGACTAGCGGGAGAGACCCAGTACTTC
>19|TRBJ2-1|TRBD2|NA|TRBV7-6
CASSFGLAGTKISYNEQFF
TGTGCCAGCAGCTTCGGGCTAGCGGGTACCAAAATCTCCTACAATGAGCAGTTCTTC
>16|TRBJ2-7|NA|few|TRBV15
CATSREITRTAGEQYF
TGTGCCACCAGCAGAGAGATAACACGGACTGCGGGGGAGCAGTACTTC
>14|TRBJ2-7|TRBD2|NA|TRBV28
CASSLAGSSYEQYF
TGTGCCAGCAGCCTAGCGGGGAGCTCCTACGAGCAGTACTTC
>20|TRBJ2-6|NA|NA|TRBV4-1
CASSQGDRGSSHSGANVLTF
TGCGCCAGCAGCCAAGGAGACCGGGGGTCTTCCCACTCTGGGGCCAACGTCCTGACTTTC
>16|TRBJ1-6|TRBD1|NA|TRBV30
CAWSVLEGQGASPLHF
TGTGCCTGGAGTGTACTAGAGGGACAGGGGGCTTCACCCCTCCACTTT
>13|TRBJ2-5|NA|once|TRBV11-3
CASSPSGSETQYF
TGTGCCAGCAGCCCCAGTGGTTCAGAGACCCAGTACTTC
>12|TRBJ2-5|NA|once|TRBV6-2/TRBV6-3
CASSYTMETQYF
TGTGCCAGCAGTTACACAATGGAGACCCAGTACTTC
>15|TRBJ2-6|TRBD1|NA|TRBV10-2
CASSTGGAGANVLTF
TGCGCCAGCAGTACAGGGGGCGCTGGGGCCAACGTCCTGACTTTC
>10|TRBJ1-5|NA|NA|TRBV21-1
CASSKGPQHF
TGTGCCAGCAGCAAAGGCCCCCAGCATTTT
>19|TRBJ2-1|TRBD2|few|TRBV20-1
CSANPTPGLAGGSYNEQFF
TGCAGTGCTAATCCAACTCCGGGACTAGCGGGAGGGTCATACAATGAGCAGTTCTTC
>13|TRBJ1-5|NA|few|TRBV2
CASSLGEGQPQHF
TGTGCCAGCAGCTTAGGAGAGGGTCAGCCCCAGCATTTT
>18|TRBJ2-5|NA|few|TRBV20-1
CSARLIGGALTGQETQYF
TGCAGTGCTAGACTTATCGGAGGGGCCCTGACGGGGCAAGAGACCCAGTACTTC
>13|TRBJ2-2|NA|NA|TRBV7-9
CASSPEWTGELFF
TGTGCCAGCAGCCCGGAGTGGACCGGGGAGCTGTTTTTT
>16|TRBJ2-3|TRBD2|NA|TRBV7-9
CASSLELAASTDTQYF
TGTGCCAGCAGCTTAGAGCTAGCGGCTAGCACAGATACGCAGTATTTT
>14|TRBJ2-3|NA|few|TRBV6-5
CASSYRQPTDTQYF
TGTGCCAGCAGTTACCGTCAGCCCACAGATACGCAGTATTTT
>14|TRBJ2-5|TRBD1|NA|TRBV7-9
CASSSRDRKETQYF
TGTGCCAGCAGCTCCCGGGACAGAAAAGAGACCCAGTACTTC
>15|TRBJ1-2|NA|once|TRBV2
CASRWDLTVNYGYTF
TGTGCCAGCAGATGGGATTTGACAGTTAACTATGGCTACACCTTC
>15|TRBJ2-2|TRBD1|NA|TRBV6-1
CASSRDRVGGGELFF
TGTGCCAGCAGCAGAGACAGGGTTGGTGGCGGGGAGCTGTTTTTT
>13|TRBJ1-3|NA|NA|TRBV28
CASSLVSGNTIYF
TGTGCCAGCAGTCTCGTCTCTGGAAACACCATATATTTT
>12|TRBJ2-3|NA|NA|TRBV10-3
CAISAGAYTQYF
TGTGCCATCAGTGCTGGGGCATATACGCAGTATTTT
>17|TRBJ2-1|TRBD1|few|TRBV7-9
CASSFFPDRVPSSEQFF
TGTGCCAGCAGCTTCTTTCCGGACAGGGTACCGTCGAGTGAGCAGTTCTTC